This T cell receptor beta chain was profiled in a study of CD8+ T cells in alopecia areata (dated by TCRdb to the late 2010s). General notes on the study: In both human patients and the C3H/HeJ mouse model, the study applied high-throughput TCRbeta sequencing to look at T cell clonal expansion in alopecia areata. Clonality in the scalp was compared among normal scalp (n=4), patchy alopecia areata scalp (n=8), and alopecia totalis/universalis scalp (n=8). RNA came from the PAXgene miRNA kit for fixed scalp, the miRNeasy kit for PBMCs, and the RNeasy kit for mouse skin. On the human side, TCRbeta sequencing was run on scalp tissue and on sorted CD4+ and CD8+ peripheral blood T cells from healthy controls and from alopecia areata patients with either patchy or totalis/universalis disease. Amplification of TCRbeta CDR3 regions was done by immunoSEQ multiplex PCR using 35 Vbeta forward primers and 13 Jbeta reverse primers.

Findings and caveats that apply to the study as a whole: Shared TCR sequences between patients were less evident than in mice, which may be partly attributable to HLA diversity in the patient population. Unlike mouse skin, where gammadelta T cells dominate, normal human skin contains resident alphabeta T cells that get sequenced too, which complicates analysis of the scalp TCR repertoire. Higher clonality and more expanded CD8+ clones were observed in lesional scalp than in normal scalp, particularly in alopecia totalis/universalis, a finding suggestive of antigenic drive.

This clone was observed a handful of times. What antigen it recognizes has not been identified. Base qualities are not recorded, but no much larger clone differs from it by a single base. Peripheral blood and lesional scalp punch biopsies were obtained from patients with alopecia areata. PBMCs were separated by density centrifugation and stained for CD3, CD4 and CD8, after which CD4+ and CD8+ T cells were sorted on a FACSAria. Untreated alopecia areata patients were recruited as part of a multicenter biomarker study. For five biomarker-study patients, blood CD8+ T cells were further sorted into NKG2D-low and NKG2D-high fractions. Library generation was performed with the immunoSEQ multiplex PCR assay. RNA was extracted from all samples and reverse transcribed into cDNA, which served as template for TCR sequencing. First-strand cDNA was synthesized using SuperScript III with a 2:1 mix of oligo-dT and random hexamers. A synthetic immune receptor repertoire was used to gauge amplification bias, and whatever bias remained was removed computationally. As for the original processing: Raw reads were preprocessed to remove errors, and CDR3 was defined by IMGT conventions from the conserved cysteine to phenylalanine. Clonality was computed by normalizing Shannon entropy by log2 of the number of productive unique TCRs and subtracting the result from 1. Whether scalp clones were CD4 or CD8 was inferred by matching scalp TCRbeta sequences against CD4 and CD8 repertoires sorted from blood. The source is immuneACCESS, and TCRdb retained only in-frame sequences with V and J called. Part of the clones is not carried over; for the studies checked, unresolved V genes explain less than half of this, and the remainder is unexplained. For V, J and clone size, that table is used; D and trimming come from the DNA. The sample profile shows about 100,000 clones; 50% to 70% of them were found once. The ten largest clones represent roughly 25% of the sample.

CDR1 and CDR2, per the germline V gene, are SGHVS and FNYEAQ. The junction shows trimming of 4 bases on V and 5 bases on J, plus 3 bases between the germline ends. The CDR3, cysteine through phenylalanine, is 11 amino acids long. The retained sequence is limited to the CDR3, 33 bases, with the frame set at the first base. The sample consisted of NKG2D-low CD8+ T cells sorted from blood. This specimen's cell subset or site label, interpreted: sorted CD8+ NKG2D-low blood T cells. The sequence links TRBV7-6 to TRBJ2-1, with no confidently assigned D gene. The TCR sequence derives from a human donor with alopecia areata. In nucleotide form, the sequence is TGTGCCAGCAGCTCGAACAATGAGCAGTTCTTC. This sequence encodes CASSSNNEQFF. The entire variable domain, with the stretches around the CDR3 drawn from the reference TRBV7-6 and TRBJ2-1 proteins, is GAGVSQSPRYKVTKRGQDVALRCDPISGHVSLYWYRQALGQGPEFLTYFNYEAQQDKSGLPNDRFSAERPEGSISTLTIQRTEQRDSAMYRCASSSNNEQFFGPGTRLTVL.